This passage covers 3 T cell receptor beta chains from one sample sequenced in a study of cytomegalovirus exposure and HLA in healthy donors listed by TCRdb under 2017. Library method: the immunoSEQ multiplex PCR assay. For the multiplex PCR, a mixture combining 60 forward primers for TCR Vbeta segments and 13 reverse primers for TCR Jbeta segments was used. Not all clones reach the TCRdb copy of this immuneACCESS table, which keeps in-frame sequences only. Checked studies attribute under half of the gap to unresolved V genes and leave the rest unexplained. Counted in this sample were approximately 120,000 clones; 77% of them appeared once. The ten largest account for about 13% of the sample. The sequencing input was PBMCs. The receptors originated from a woman aged 40 to 50 in good health and CMV-seropositive.

The chain has TRBV4-1 and TRBJ2-1; TRBD1 matches 7 bases. V trimming: 0 bases; J trimming: 1 base; junction bases outside the gene matches: 3. The CDR3 has 16 amino acids. In germline, CDR1 is MGHRA, CDR2 YSYEKL. Here the CDR3 DNA reads TGCGCCAGCAGCCAAGAGACAGGGCGGTCCTACAATGAGCAGTTCTTC. Protein sequence: CASSQETGRSYNEQFF.

The chain is built from TRBV5-4 and TRBJ1-2; 11 nucleotides match TRBD1. Germline V gene sequence: CDR1 SGHNT, CDR2 YYREEE (reference sequence). The CDR3 extends over 14 amino acids. The J segment lost 4 bases and the V segment lost 3 bases, leaving 2 bases of the junction unmatched. The CDR3 DNA follows: TGTGCCAGCAGCTGGGGGACAGGGGGCTATGGCTACACCTTC. Translated, it gives CASSWGTGGYGYTF.

The chain joins TRBV20-1 to TRBJ2-7, with 7 bases that match TRBD1. Trimming cost V 7 bases and J 9 bases; bases outside gene matches: 9. This CDR3 is 11 amino acids long. CDR1 and CDR2 from the germline V gene are DFQATT and SNEGSKA (reference sequence). The CDR3 is CSVSDRSTQYF. As DNA, the CDR3 is TGCAGTGTTTCGGACAGGTCTACGCAGTACTTC.